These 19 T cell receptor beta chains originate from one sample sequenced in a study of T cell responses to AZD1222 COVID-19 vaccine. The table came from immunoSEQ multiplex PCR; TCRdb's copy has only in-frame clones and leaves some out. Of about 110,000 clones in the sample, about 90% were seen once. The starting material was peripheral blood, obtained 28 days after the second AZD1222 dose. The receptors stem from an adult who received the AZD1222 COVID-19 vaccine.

The CDR3 is CASIPRTGTITEQFF. Written as DNA, the CDR3 is TGTGCCAGCATACCCCGGACAGGGACAATCACTGAGCAGTTCTTC. This chain links TRBV6-6 with TRBJ2-1; 8 nucleotides match TRBD1. Germline-derived CDR1 and CDR2 are MNHNY and SVGAGI (reference sequence). Trimming took 7 bases from V and 9 from J; bases not matched to a gene: 14. The length of the CDR3 is 15 residues.

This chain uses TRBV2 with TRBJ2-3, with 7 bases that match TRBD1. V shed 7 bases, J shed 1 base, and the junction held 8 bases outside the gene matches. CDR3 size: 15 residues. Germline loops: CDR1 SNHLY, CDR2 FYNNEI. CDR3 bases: TGTGCCAGCACGGGGACAGCACACCGCACAGATACGCAGTATTTT. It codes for CASTGTAHRTDTQYF. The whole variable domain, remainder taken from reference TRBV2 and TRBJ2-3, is EPEVTQTPSHQVTQMGQEVILRCVPISNHLYFYWYRQILGQKVEFLVSFYNNEISEKSEIFDDQFSVERPDGSNFTLKIRSTKLEDSAMYFCASTGTAHRTDTQYFGPGTRLTVL.

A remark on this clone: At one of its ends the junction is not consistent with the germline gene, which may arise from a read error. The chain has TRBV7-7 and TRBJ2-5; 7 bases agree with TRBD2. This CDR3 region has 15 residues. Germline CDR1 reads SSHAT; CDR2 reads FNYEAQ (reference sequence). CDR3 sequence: CASSPLDGGSETQYF. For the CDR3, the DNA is TGTGCTAGCAGCCCTTTAGACGGGGGGTCGGAGACCCAGTACTTC.

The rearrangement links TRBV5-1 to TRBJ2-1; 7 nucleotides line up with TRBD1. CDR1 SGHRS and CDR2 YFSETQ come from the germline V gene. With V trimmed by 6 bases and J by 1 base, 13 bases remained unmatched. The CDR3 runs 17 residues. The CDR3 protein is CASTVGRGPLSYNEQFF. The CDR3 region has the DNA TGCGCCAGCACGGTGGGTAGGGGGCCGTTGTCCTACAATGAGCAGTTCTTC.

CDR3 amino acids: CASSLDRVSPLHF. In DNA form, the CDR3 reads TGTGCCAGCAGCTTAGACAGGGTGTCACCCCTCCACTTT. The rearrangement links TRBV11-3 to TRBJ1-6; D perhaps matches TRBD1 (5 bases). Germline CDR1 and CDR2: SGHNT and YENEEA. Trimming removed 0 bases from V and 10 bases from J, with 7 bases in between. The CDR3 loop spans 13 amino acids.

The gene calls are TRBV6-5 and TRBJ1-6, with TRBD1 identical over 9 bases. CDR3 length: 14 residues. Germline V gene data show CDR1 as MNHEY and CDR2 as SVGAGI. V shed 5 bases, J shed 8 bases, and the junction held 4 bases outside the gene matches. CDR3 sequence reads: CASSSRQGDSPLHF. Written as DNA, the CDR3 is TGTGCCAGCAGTAGCCGACAGGGGGATTCACCCCTCCACTTT.

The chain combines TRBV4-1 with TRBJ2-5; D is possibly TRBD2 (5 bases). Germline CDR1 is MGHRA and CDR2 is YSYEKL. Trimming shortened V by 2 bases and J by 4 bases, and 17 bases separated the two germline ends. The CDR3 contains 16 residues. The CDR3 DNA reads TGCGCCAGCAGCCAACGAGTCGTGGGAGAGGGAGAGACCCAGTACTTC. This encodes CASSQRVVGEGETQYF.

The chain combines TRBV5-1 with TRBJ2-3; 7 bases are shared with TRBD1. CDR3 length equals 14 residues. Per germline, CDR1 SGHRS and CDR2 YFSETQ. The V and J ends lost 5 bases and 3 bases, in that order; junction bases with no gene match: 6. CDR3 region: CASRGTVSTDTQYF. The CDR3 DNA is TGCGCCAGCAGGGGGACAGTCAGTACAGATACGCAGTATTTT.

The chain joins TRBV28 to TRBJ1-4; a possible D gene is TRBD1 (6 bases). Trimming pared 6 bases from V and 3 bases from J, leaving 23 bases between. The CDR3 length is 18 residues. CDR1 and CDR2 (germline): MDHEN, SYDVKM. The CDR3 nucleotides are TGTGCCAGCAGCTCGGGACAACTCGGTCGTAGGCCTAATGAAAAACTGTTTTTT. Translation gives CASSSGQLGRRPNEKLFF.

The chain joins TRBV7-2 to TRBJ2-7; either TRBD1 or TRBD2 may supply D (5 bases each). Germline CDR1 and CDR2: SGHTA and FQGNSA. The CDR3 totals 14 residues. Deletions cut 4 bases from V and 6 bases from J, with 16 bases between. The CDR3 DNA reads TGTGCCAGCAGCTCATCTTGGGGGAGACCCGAGCAGTACTTC. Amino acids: CASSSSWGRPEQYF. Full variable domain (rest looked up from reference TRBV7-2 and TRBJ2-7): GAGVSQSPSNKVTEKGKDVELRCDPISGHTALYWYRQSLGQGLEFLIYFQGNSAPDKSGLPSDRFSAERTGGSVSTLTIQRTQQEDSAVYLCASSSSWGRPEQYFGPGTRLTVT.

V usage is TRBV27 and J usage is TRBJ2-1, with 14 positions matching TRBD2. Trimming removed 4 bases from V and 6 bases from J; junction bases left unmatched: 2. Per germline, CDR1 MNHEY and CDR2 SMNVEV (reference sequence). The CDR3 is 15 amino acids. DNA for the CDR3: TGTGCCAGCAGTTCTGGGACTAGCGGGGGCAATGAGCAGTTCTTC. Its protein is CASSSGTSGGNEQFF.

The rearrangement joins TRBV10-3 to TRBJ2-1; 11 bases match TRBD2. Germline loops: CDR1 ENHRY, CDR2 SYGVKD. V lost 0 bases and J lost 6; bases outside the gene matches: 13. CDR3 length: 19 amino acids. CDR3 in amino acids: CAISESFRPGTSGTNEQFF. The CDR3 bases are TGTGCCATCAGTGAGTCGTTTAGGCCCGGGACTAGCGGAACCAATGAGCAGTTCTTC.

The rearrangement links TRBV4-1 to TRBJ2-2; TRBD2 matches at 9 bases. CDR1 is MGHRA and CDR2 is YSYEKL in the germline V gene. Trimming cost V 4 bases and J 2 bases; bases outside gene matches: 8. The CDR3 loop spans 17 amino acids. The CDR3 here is CASSPRREGGNTGELFF. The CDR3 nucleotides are TGCGCCAGCAGCCCCAGGCGGGAGGGGGGCAACACCGGGGAGCTGTTTTTT.

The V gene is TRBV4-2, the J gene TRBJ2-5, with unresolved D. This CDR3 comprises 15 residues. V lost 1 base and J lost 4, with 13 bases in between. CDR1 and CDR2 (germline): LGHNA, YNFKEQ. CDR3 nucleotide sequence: TGTGCCAGCAGCCAAGTGAAGGGTTCCGGAGAGACCCAGTACTTC. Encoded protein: CASSQVKGSGETQYF.

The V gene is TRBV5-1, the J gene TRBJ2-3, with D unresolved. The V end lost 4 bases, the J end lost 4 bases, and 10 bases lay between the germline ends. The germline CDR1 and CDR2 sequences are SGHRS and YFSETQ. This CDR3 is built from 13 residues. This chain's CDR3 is CASSVQPADTQYF. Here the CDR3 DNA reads TGCGCCAGCAGCGTCCAACCCGCAGATACGCAGTATTTT.

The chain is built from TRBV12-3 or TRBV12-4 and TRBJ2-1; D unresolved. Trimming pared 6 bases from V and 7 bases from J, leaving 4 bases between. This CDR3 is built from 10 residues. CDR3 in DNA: TGTGCCAGCAGCAATAATGAGCAGTTCTTC. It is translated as CASSNNEQFF.

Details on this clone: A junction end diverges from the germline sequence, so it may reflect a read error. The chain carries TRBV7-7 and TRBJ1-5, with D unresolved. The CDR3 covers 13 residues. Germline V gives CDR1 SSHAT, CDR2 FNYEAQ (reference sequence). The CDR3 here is CASSVGPNQPQHF. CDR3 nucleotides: TGTGCTAGCAGCGTTGGTCCAAATCAGCCCCAGCATTTT.

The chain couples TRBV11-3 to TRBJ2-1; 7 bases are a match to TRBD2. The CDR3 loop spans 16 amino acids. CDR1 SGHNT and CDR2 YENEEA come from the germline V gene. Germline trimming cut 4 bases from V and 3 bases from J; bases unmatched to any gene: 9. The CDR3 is CASSSRSGKSYNEQFF. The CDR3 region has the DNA TGTGCCAGCAGCTCGAGGAGCGGGAAAAGCTACAATGAGCAGTTCTTC.

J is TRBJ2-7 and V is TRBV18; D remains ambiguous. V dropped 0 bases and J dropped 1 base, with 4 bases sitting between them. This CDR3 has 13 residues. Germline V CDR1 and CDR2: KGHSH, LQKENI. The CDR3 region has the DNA TGTGCCAGCTCACCACCGATGTCCTACGAGCAGTACTTC. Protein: CASSPPMSYEQYF.